This TCR beta chain was recovered during a study of blood T cell repertoires in COVID-19. In the original processing: Reference gene primer amplification gave nucleated cell count estimates. Profiling relied on immunoSEQ multiplex PCR, and the TCRdb table lists in-frame clones only, not all of them. That table is the source of V, J and clone size, and D and trimming were worked out from the DNA. Here the sample spans about 64,000 clones, around four fifths being singletons. This clone was counted a single time. CDR3 length: 15 residues. V lost 2 bases, J lost 1 base, and 8 bases lay in between. Germline V CDR1 and CDR2: KGHSH, LQKENI.

Material: peripheral blood. The chain is built from TRBV18 and TRBJ1-4; a weak D match, TRBD1 (5 bases). The sequence derives from a human donor in a cohort sampled during active COVID-19. CDR3 amino acids: CASSPDRKTNEKLFF. Written as DNA, the CDR3 is TGTGCCAGCTCACCAGACAGAAAAACTAATGAAAAACTGTTTTTT.